This T cell receptor (beta chain) was documented in a study of blood T cell repertoires in COVID-19. Looking at the study overall: The United States, Italy and Spain provided the acute and convalescent COVID-19 samples. The analysed material was cDNA or gDNA that came from T cells, B-cell-depleted T cells, or PBMCs.

The CDR3 extends over 14 amino acids. Germline assignment: CDR1 SNHLY and CDR2 FYNNEI. With V trimmed by 6 bases and J by 6 bases, 0 bases remained unmatched. Original processing notes: By means of reference gene primer amplification, nucleated cell counts were estimated. TCRdb's copy holds only in-frame clones and misses some; the assay was immunoSEQ multiplex PCR. For V, J and clone size, that table is used; D and trimming come from the DNA. The profile covers tens of thousands of clones, with around four fifths appearing a single time and approximately 5.3% taken by the ten largest. V and J are TRBV2 and TRBJ2-2, with 14 bases lining up with TRBD2. Sequencing input: peripheral blood. The TCR sequence derives from a man aged 50 to 60 with active COVID-19. Here the CDR3 reads CASRGLAGAGELFF. CDR3 sequence (DNA): TGTGCCAGCAGGGGACTAGCGGGAGCCGGGGAGCTGTTTTTT.